The clone carrying this T cell receptor (beta chain) was seen many times. Its matching antigen is unknown. The record originates from a study of HIV-infected patients and healthy controls. Regarding the study as a whole: Diversity differences between study cohorts were not due to their slight age and sex differences. HIV-infected patients and controls differed significantly in mean usage of eight alpha and eight beta V genes.

Whole blood was used without fractionation, so all unsorted peripheral T cells were included. About 450 ng RNA was reverse transcribed with alpha and beta constant-region primers. Alpha and beta chain libraries were made separately by chain-specific third strand synthesis with multiplexing indices. A 5' RACE adapter with a random hexamer and the SP2 primer site was joined to cDNA. The library had 12-nucleotide molecular identifiers formed by two random hexamers joined together. From the 5' RACE reads, TCRdb called clonotypes with MiXCR, one entry per CDR3 protein. The table lists roughly 10,000 distinct CDR3 sequences, 8% of them singletons, with roughly 32% in the top ten. The receptor was isolated from an adult with HIV infection. The donor label of this sample is uncertain. This specimen was blood, taken before antiretroviral therapy.

This CDR3 is CASSLGRGPTDTQYF. The DNA for the CDR3 is TGTGCCAGCAGTTTAGGCAGGGGGCCGACAGATACGCAGTATTTT. The chain joins TRBV12-3 or TRBV12-4 to TRBJ2-3, with TRBD1 matching 8 bases. The V segment lost 1 base and the J segment 3 bases; nucleotides outside the gene matches: 3. The CDR3 is made up of 15 amino acids.